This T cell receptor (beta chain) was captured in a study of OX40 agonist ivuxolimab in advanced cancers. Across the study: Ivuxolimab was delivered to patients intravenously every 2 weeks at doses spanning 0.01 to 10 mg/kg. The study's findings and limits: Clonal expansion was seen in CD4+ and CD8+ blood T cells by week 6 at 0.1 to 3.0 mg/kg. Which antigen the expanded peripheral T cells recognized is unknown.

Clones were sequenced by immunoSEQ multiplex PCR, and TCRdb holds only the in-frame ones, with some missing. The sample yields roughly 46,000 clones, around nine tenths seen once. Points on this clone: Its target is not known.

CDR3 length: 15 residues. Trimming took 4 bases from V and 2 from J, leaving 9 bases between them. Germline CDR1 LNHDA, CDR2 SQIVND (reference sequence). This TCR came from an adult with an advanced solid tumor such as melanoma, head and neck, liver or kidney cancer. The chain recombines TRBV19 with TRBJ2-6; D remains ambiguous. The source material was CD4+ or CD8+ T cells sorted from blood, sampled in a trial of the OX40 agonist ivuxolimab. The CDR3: CASSSVGTGANVLTF. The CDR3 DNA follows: TGTGCCAGTAGTAGTGTAGGGACTGGGGCCAACGTCCTGACTTTC.